This passage covers 26 T cell receptor beta chains from one sample sequenced in a study of blood T cells in healthy people across ages. It was with a sample-barcoded 5' primer and a J-beta primer mix that a second PCR of about 7 to 12 cycles was run. TCRdb redid the calling of the 5' RACE reads with MiXCR, one entry per CDR3 protein. The sample records some 790,000 distinct CDR3 sequences, 25% to 35% being singletons. The sample comprised blood. All receptors come from a woman over 75 in good health.

This clonotype was seen many times. The J gene is TRBJ2-5, the V gene TRBV7-2; D not resolved. Germline-derived CDR1 and CDR2 are SGHTA and FQGNSA. CDR3 length equals 13 residues. The V end lost 5 bases, the J end lost 4 bases, and 11 bases lay between the germline ends. The CDR3 coding sequence is TGTGCCAGCAGCCAAGGCGTAAGAGAGACCCAGTACTTC. Protein: CASSQGVRETQYF.

The chain joins TRBV24-1 to TRBJ2-2; D gene unclear. Germline V gene lookup returns CDR1 KGHDR and CDR2 SFDVKD. The CDR3 sequence is 12 residues long. The V and J ends lost 6 bases and 6 bases respectively, with 7 bases between them. The CDR3 nucleotides read TGTGCCACCAGTTTTAACGCCGGGGAGCTGTTTTTT. The encoded protein is CATSFNAGELFF.

The rearrangement uses TRBV7-2 and TRBJ2-1; 10 bases are a match to TRBD2. The CDR3 is 17 residues long. V lost 1 base, J lost 7 bases, and 10 bases stayed unmatched. Germline loops: CDR1 SGHTA, CDR2 FQGNSA. The CDR3 DNA follows: TGTGCCAGCAGCTTAGGTTTTGGACTAGCGGTTAGTAATGAGCAGTTCTTC. Its translation: CASSLGFGLAVSNEQFF.

The V and J genes are TRBV7-2 and TRBJ1-1; the match to TRBD1 covers 11 bases. This CDR3 comprises 15 residues. Germline-derived CDR1 and CDR2 are SGHTA and FQGNSA. The ends lost 1 base at V and 4 bases at J; junction bases unmatched: 2. CDR3 in amino acids: CASSLEGTGGTEAFF. The DNA for the CDR3 is TGTGCCAGCAGCTTAGAGGGGACAGGGGGCACTGAAGCTTTCTTT.

This clonotype was observed at least ten times. The rearrangement uses TRBV7-9 and TRBJ2-1; D not certain. Germline values: CDR1 SEHNR, CDR2 FQNEAQ (reference sequence). The CDR3 is made up of 14 amino acids. With 1 base removed from V and 4 bases from J, the gap between germline ends came to 8 bases. The CDR3: CASSLDLSYNEQFF. The CDR3 region has the DNA TGTGCCAGCAGCTTAGACCTAAGTTACAATGAGCAGTTCTTC.

This clonotype occurred many times. V is TRBV7-2 and J is TRBJ2-5; 10 bases agree with TRBD2. This CDR3 has 15 amino acids. Germline V gives CDR1 SGHTA, CDR2 FQGNSA. J gave up 4 bases and V 2 bases, and 4 bases lay outside the gene matches. In DNA, the CDR3 is TGTGCCAGCAGCTTACAGGGACTAGCGCTAGAGACCCAGTACTTC. It specifies CASSLQGLALETQYF.

This clonotype was counted many times. The V and J genes are TRBV30 and TRBJ1-2; no definite D call. Germline V gene sequence: CDR1 GTSNPN, CDR2 SVGIG (reference sequence). This CDR3 has 11 residues. Trimming removed 2 bases at V and 0 bases at J, with 1 base between. The CDR3: CAWSTNYGYTF. The CDR3 bases are TGTGCCTGGAGTACTAACTATGGCTACACCTTC.

This clonotype was seen a handful of times. The rearrangement uses TRBV5-1 and TRBJ2-1, with 8 bases fitting TRBD1. Per the germline V gene, CDR1 is SGHRS and CDR2 is YFSETQ. CDR3 length: 16 residues. With V trimmed by 0 bases and J by 2 bases, 4 bases remained unmatched. CDR3 residues: CASSLDRTGTYNEQFF. CDR3 nucleotides: TGCGCCAGCAGCTTGGACAGGACAGGGACCTACAATGAGCAGTTCTTC.

The chain employs TRBV6-2 or TRBV6-3 and TRBJ1-1; D uncertain. V lost 3 bases and J 6 bases, leaving 8 bases between the germline ends. Per germline, CDR1 MNHEY and CDR2 SVGEGT. The CDR3 spans 12 residues. The CDR3, as DNA: TGTGCCAGCAGTTATTTGGGCCCTGAAGCTTTCTTT. Translation gives CASSYLGPEAFF.

As regards this clonotype: With a much larger clone just one base away, this may be a read error. The V and J genes are TRBV3-1 and TRBJ2-5; perhaps TRBD2 as D (6 bases). Trimming pared 3 bases from V and 11 bases from J, leaving 22 bases between. CDR3 length: 15 amino acids. Germline V CDR1 and CDR2: LGHDT, YNNKEL (reference sequence). CDR3 nucleotides: TGTGCCAGCAGCCATATCGGGCGGGGAAGCAATGAGCAGTACTTC. Amino acid sequence: CASSHIGRGSNEQYF.

This clonotype showed up just a few times. This could be a read error, since a much larger clone is one nucleotide away. The chain has TRBV10-3 and TRBJ2-5, with D tentatively TRBD1 or TRBD2 (6 bases each). CDR1 is ENHRY, CDR2 SYGVKD, per germline. V lost 3 bases and J lost 11, with 22 bases in between. The CDR3 is 15 amino acids. CDR3 amino acids: CAISDQGLRDNEQYF. DNA of the CDR3: TGTGCCATCAGTGACCAGGGCTTGCGGGACAATGAGCAGTACTTC.

The rearrangement uses TRBV20-1 and TRBJ2-7, with TRBD2 identical over 10 bases. CDR3 length: 14 amino acids. Germline V gene data show CDR1 as DFQATT and CDR2 as SNEGSKA (reference sequence). Germline trimming cut 4 bases from V and 1 base from J; bases unmatched to any gene: 4. The CDR3 loop reads CSANSGGRSYEQYF. CDR3 nucleotide sequence: TGCAGTGCTAATAGCGGGGGGAGGTCCTACGAGCAGTACTTC.

The table lists this clonotype with many counts. This chain joins TRBV6-5 and TRBJ2-5; 7 nucleotides match TRBD2. This CDR3 contains 15 residues. The junction had 10 bases not matched to a gene; V was cut back by 4 bases and J by 5 bases. Germline-derived CDR1 and CDR2 are MNHEY and SVGAGI. The DNA for the CDR3 is TGTGCCAGCAGTTTCCGGCCAGCGGGGATGGAGACCCAGTACTTC. It is translated as CASSFRPAGMETQYF.

This rearrangement joins TRBV12-3 or TRBV12-4 to TRBJ1-2; TRBD1 matches at 7 bases. The V segment lost 5 bases and the J segment 4 bases; nucleotides outside the gene matches: 13. The CDR3 is made up of 16 amino acids. CDR3 nucleotides: TGTGCCAGCAGTACCGAACAGGGGCGCGGGTTCTATGGCTACACCTTC. It specifies CASSTEQGRGFYGYTF.

There are a few counts of this clonotype. The CDR3 sequence is CAGRTSGANVLTF. Here the CDR3 DNA reads TGTGCCGGACGGACCTCTGGGGCCAACGTCCTGACTTTC. The V gene is TRBV30, the J gene TRBJ2-6; D remains unclear. This CDR3 comprises 13 residues. The germline V gene encodes CDR1 GTSNPN and CDR2 SVGIG (reference sequence). The ends were cut back, 8 bases at V and 0 bases at J, with 8 bases in the middle.

This clonotype occurred a few times. A single base separates this from a much larger clone, so it may be a read error. The gene calls are TRBV12-3 or TRBV12-4 and TRBJ2-1, with 8 positions matching TRBD2. The CDR3 covers 14 residues. Here the CDR3 DNA reads TGTGCCTGCAGACTTACCGGGACTAGAAATGAGCAGTTCTTC. This codes for CACRLTGTRNEQFF.

This clonotype has a count of ten or more. The chain has TRBV12-3 or TRBV12-4 and TRBJ2-1; D call uncertain. Trimming left V 0 bases short and J 8 bases short, with 8 bases between. The CDR3 consists of 13 residues. CDR3 nucleotides: TGTGCCAGCAGTTTAGCGATTGAGGATGAGCAGTTCTTC. The encoded protein is CASSLAIEDEQFF.

Ten or more counts support this clonotype. J is TRBJ2-1 and V is TRBV7-9; tentatively, D is TRBD2 (7 bases). V lost 2 bases to trimming and J lost 6 bases, with 11 bases between them. CDR3 size: 14 residues. Germline CDR1 reads SEHNR; CDR2 reads FQNEAQ (reference sequence). The CDR3, as DNA: TGTGCCAGCAGCTTATCGGGGGGCCGCAATGAGCAGTTCTTC. Translated: CASSLSGGRNEQFF.

This clonotype was seen at least ten times. The rearrangement links TRBV5-1 to TRBJ1-4; D may be TRBD1 (5 bases). The CDR3 spans 14 residues. Trimming took off 1 base at V and 7 bases at J, with 11 bases between the two ends. Germline V gene sequence: CDR1 SGHRS, CDR2 YFSETQ. Here the CDR3 reads CASSLRGSGEKLFF. The CDR3 coding sequence is TGCGCCAGCAGCTTGCGGGGGTCAGGTGAAAAACTGTTTTTT.

This clonotype was picked up many times. The V and J genes are TRBV5-6 and TRBJ2-7; 7 bases agree with TRBD1. Trimming took 3 bases from V and 5 from J; bases not matched to a gene: 14. The CDR3 covers 16 residues. Germline loops: CDR1 SGHDT, CDR2 YYEEEE. CDR3 region: CASSSNSLHRGHEQYF. CDR3 DNA sequence: TGTGCCAGCAGCTCCAACTCCCTACACAGGGGACACGAGCAGTACTTC.

This clonotype has more than one count but fewer than ten. The chain uses TRBV6-2 or TRBV6-3 and TRBJ2-4; D uncertain. V lost 2 bases, J lost 0 bases, and 2 bases lay in between. Looked up from germline, CDR1 is MNHEY and CDR2 is SVGEGT. The CDR3 contains 13 residues. The CDR3 region has the DNA TGTGCCAGCAGTTACCCAGCCAAAAACATTCAGTACTTC. It encodes CASSYPAKNIQYF.

The V gene is TRBV2, the J gene TRBJ2-3; D is unclear. CDR1 and CDR2 (germline): SNHLY, FYNNEI. The CDR3 length is 18 residues. V dropped 1 base and J dropped 3 bases, with 20 bases sitting between them. CDR3 protein: CASSEGWQAGGSTDTQYF. The CDR3 DNA sequence: TGTGCCAGCAGTGAAGGTTGGCAGGCTGGCGGTTCTACAGATACGCAGTATTTT.

Only a few counts were recorded for this clonotype. This chain connects TRBV19 to TRBJ2-1, with D possibly TRBD2 on 6 matching bases. This CDR3 contains 15 residues. Trimming stripped 5 bases from V and 7 bases from J, with 18 bases between. The germline V gene has CDR1 LNHDA and CDR2 SQIVND (reference sequence). The CDR3 DNA sequence: TGTGCCAGTAGTTCGGGTAGCACCGGGGGTAATGAGCAGTTCTTC. Its translation: CASSSGSTGGNEQFF. The whole variable domain, filled in from reference TRBV19 and TRBJ2-1, reads DGGITQSPKYLFRKEGQNVTLSCEQNLNHDAMYWYRQDPGQGLRLIYYSQIVNDFQKGDIAEGYSVSREKKESFPLTVTSAQKNPTAFYLCASSSGSTGGNEQFFGPGTRLTVL.

In its sample, this clonotype was seen many times. V and J are TRBV6-5 and TRBJ2-4, with 7 bases matching TRBD2. The junction had 3 bases not matched to a gene; V was cut back by 0 bases and J by 7 bases. Per germline, CDR1 MNHEY and CDR2 SVGAGI. This CDR3 is 14 amino acids long. In DNA form, the CDR3 reads TGTGCCAGCAGTTACTCCCACGGGGGGAACATTCAGTACTTC. It specifies CASSYSHGGNIQYF.

The chain couples TRBV10-3 to TRBJ2-4, with 9 bases aligning to TRBD1. The closer fit of TRBJ2-7 to the DNA end suggests the J call may be wrong. Germline V gives CDR1 ENHRY, CDR2 SYGVKD. CDR3 length equals 12 residues. The CDR3 sequence: CAISGTGSEQYF. The CDR3 region has the DNA TGTGCCATCTCCGGGACAGGGTCCGAGCAGTACTTC.

The chain links TRBV7-3 to TRBJ2-1; 7 bases fit TRBD1. V shed 5 bases and J 6 bases; nucleotides not matched to a gene: 1. The germline gives CDR1 SGHTA, CDR2 FQGTGA. The CDR3 sequence is 12 residues long. The CDR3 DNA is TGTGCCAGCAGCAGGGACAGCAATGAGCAGTTCTTC. It yields the protein CASSRDSNEQFF. Combining the CDR3 with reference TRBV7-3 and TRBJ2-1 gives the whole variable domain GAGVSQTPSNKVTEKGKYVELRCDPISGHTALYWYRQSLGQGPEFLIYFQGTGAADDSGLPNDRFFAVRPEGSVSTLKIQRTERGDSAVYLCASSRDSNEQFFGPGTRLTVL.